This T cell receptor (beta chain) is from a study of a mutant IDH1 vaccine in newly diagnosed glioma (dated by TCRdb to the early 2020s). The study in broad terms: Across visits V03 through V10, patients got a total of eight vaccinations, given in weeks 1, 3, 5, 7, 11, 15, 19 and 23. The approximately 32 treated patients were 62.5% male and around 40% female, with a mean age of roughly 42 years. For exploratory analyses, longitudinal TCRB deep sequencing was carried out in some 25 treated patients wherever samples were available. Prior to enrollment, standard therapy consisting of radiotherapy alone, temozolomide alone, or radiochemotherapy with temozolomide had been administered to patients, with the combination being received by most patients. Vaccination began 4-6 weeks after radiotherapy alone, or alongside temozolomide cycles in the chemotherapy-containing groups. Peripheral blood was drawn at six visits: V03 (baseline), V05, V07, V10, V12 and V13. Summary of the overall study and its limitations: Immune responses induced by the vaccine were seen in approximately 93% of patients across multiple MHC alleles. It was noted by the authors that analyses of patient blood samples could not be reproduced owing to sample limitations. Pseudoprogression appeared unrelated to alterations in the top peripheral T cell clonotypes detected by TCRB sequencing. Availability determined which PBMC samples were chosen for TCRB deep sequencing.

Counted from cysteine to phenylalanine, this CDR3 has 15 amino acids. Solely the CDR3 DNA is kept, with 45 bases framed from the first base. CDR1 is given as MNHEY and CDR2 as SMNVEV, both from the germline V gene (reference sequence). Relative to germline, V is missing 6 bases and J is missing 4 bases, with 8 bases of the junction outside any gene match. Regarding this clone: The antigen this receptor binds is unknown. It has no much larger one-base neighbor in the sample; base qualities were not kept.

In the paper's terms, the time point label means: week 11, during vaccination. Every vaccine dose consisted of 300 ug of a 20-mer mutant IDH1 peptide in Montanide, administered subcutaneously together with topical imiquimod. All donors had newly diagnosed IDH1-mutant astrocytomas of WHO grade 3 or 4 that showed loss of nuclear ATRX. The samples were drawn from NOA16, a multicentre, single-arm, open-label phase I trial in Germany that tested a mutant IDH1 peptide vaccine in humans for the first time. Genomic DNA for TCRB sequencing was extracted from EDTA blood using the DNeasy Blood and Tissue Kit. The library came from the immunoSEQ multiplex PCR assay. Rearranged TCR beta chain sequences were amplified with the hsTCRB Kit following the manufacturer's protocol. TCRB libraries were sequenced on an Illumina MiSeq. On the study's bioinformatics: The proprietary platform of the kit vendor was used for demultiplexing, trimming and gene mapping. In its TCRdb copy, this immuneACCESS table keeps in-frame sequences only and misses some clones. Where compared with another copy, unresolved V genes explain less than half of these, and the others have no known cause. D and trimming come from the DNA, and the V and J calls and clone size come from that table. This sample gives 110,000 or so clones in total; approximately 87% of them show up just once. 0.5% to 0.65% of the sample is in the top ten clones.

This TCR derives from a woman aged 45-65 years with glioma. The material sequenced was PBMCs, taken from a glioma patient whose treatment included an IDH1 peptide vaccine. The rearranged segments are TRBV27 and TRBJ1-4, with 7 bases aligning to TRBD1. The CDR3 region has the sequence CASRTMTGSNEKLFF. Here is the DNA: TGTGCCAGCAGGACTATGACAGGGAGTAATGAAAAACTGTTTTTT.